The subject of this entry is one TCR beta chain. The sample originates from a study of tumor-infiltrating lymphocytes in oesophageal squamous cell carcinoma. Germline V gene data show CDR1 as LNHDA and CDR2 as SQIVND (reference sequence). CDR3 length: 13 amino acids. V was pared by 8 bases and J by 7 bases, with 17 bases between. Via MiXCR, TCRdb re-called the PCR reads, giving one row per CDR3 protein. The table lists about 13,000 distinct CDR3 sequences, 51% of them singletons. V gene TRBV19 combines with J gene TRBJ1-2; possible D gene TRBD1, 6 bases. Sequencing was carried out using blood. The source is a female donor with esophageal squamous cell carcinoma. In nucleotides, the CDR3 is TGTGCCAGTGAGACCGAGGGGGTGCGTGGCTACACCTTC. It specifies CASETEGVRGYTF.